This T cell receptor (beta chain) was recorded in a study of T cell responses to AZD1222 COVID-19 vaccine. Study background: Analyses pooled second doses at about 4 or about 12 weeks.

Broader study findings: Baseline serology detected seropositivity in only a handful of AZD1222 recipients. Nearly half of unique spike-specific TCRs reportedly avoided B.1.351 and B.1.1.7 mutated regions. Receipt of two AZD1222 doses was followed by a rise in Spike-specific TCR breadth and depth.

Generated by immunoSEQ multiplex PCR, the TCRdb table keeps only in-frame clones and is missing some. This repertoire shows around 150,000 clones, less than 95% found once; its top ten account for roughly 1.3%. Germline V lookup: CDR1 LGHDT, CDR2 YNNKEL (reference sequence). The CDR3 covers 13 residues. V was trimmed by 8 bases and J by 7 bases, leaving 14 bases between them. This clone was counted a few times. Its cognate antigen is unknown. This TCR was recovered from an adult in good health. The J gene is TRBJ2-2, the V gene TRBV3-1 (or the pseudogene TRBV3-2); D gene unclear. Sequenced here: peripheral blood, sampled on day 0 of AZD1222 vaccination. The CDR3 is CASAGRVIGELFF. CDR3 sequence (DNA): TGTGCCAGCGCCGGAAGGGTTATCGGGGAGCTGTTTTTT.